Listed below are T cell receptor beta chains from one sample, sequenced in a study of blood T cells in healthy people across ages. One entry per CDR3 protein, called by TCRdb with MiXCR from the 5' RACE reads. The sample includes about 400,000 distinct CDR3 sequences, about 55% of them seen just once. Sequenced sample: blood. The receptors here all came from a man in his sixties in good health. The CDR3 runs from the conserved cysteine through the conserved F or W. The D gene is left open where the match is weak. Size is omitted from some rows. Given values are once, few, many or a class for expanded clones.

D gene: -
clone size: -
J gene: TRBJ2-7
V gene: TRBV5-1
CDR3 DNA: TGCGCCAGCAGCTTAATCCCAGTTACCTACGAGCAGTACTTC
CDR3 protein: CASSLIPVTYEQYF

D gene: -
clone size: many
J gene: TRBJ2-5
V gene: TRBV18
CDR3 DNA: TGTGCCAGCTCACCACAGGGAAAAGAGACCCAGTACTTC
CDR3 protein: CASSPQGKETQYF

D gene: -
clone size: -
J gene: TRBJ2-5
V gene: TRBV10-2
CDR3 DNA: TGCACCAGCAGTGGGGTCGGGGCTGGAGAGACCCAGTACTTC
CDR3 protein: CTSSGVGAGETQYF

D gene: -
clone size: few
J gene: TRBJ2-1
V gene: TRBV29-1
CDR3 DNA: TGCAGCGTTGAGCTCCGGGACCAGGGCTCCTACAATGAGCAGTTCTTC
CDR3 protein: CSVELRDQGSYNEQFF

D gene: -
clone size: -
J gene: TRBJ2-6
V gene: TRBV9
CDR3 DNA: TGTGCCAGCAGCGTAGGTCAGGTCCCTGGGGCCAACGTCCTGACTTTC
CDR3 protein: CASSVGQVPGANVLTF

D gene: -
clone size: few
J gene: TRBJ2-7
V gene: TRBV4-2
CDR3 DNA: TGTGCCAGCAGCCAAGATCGACAAGCCTACGAGCAGTACTTC
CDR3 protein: CASSQDRQAYEQYF

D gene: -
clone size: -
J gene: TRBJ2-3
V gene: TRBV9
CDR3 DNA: TGTGCCAGCAGCGTAGCGTCGGGGTCCCGACCAGATACGCAGTATTTT
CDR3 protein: CASSVASGSRPDTQYF

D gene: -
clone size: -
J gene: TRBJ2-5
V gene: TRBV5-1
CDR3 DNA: TGCGCCAGCAGCTTGTGGCAGGGAAGCGAGACCCAGTACTTC
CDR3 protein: CASSLWQGSETQYF

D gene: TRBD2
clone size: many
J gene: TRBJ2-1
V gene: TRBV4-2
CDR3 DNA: TGTGCCAGCAGACCTCCGACTAGCGGAACTGAGCAGTTCTTC
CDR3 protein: CASRPPTSGTEQFF

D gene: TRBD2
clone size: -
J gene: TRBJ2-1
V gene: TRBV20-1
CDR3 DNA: TGCAGTGCCACTCCCCCCACTAGCGGGAGCTATGAGCAGTTCTTC
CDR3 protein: CSATPPTSGSYEQFF

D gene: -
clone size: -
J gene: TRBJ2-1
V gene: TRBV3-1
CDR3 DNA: TGTGCCAGCACCCTTGTAGGACGGTACAATGAGCAGTTCTTC
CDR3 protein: CASTLVGRYNEQFF

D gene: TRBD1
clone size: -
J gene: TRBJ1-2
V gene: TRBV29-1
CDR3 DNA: TGCAGCGTTTACAGGGGAATGAATGGCTACACCTTC
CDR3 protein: CSVYRGMNGYTF

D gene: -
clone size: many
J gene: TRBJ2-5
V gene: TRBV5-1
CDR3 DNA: TGCGCCAGCAGCTTGTGGGGAGAGACCCAGTACTTC
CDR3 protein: CASSLWGETQYF

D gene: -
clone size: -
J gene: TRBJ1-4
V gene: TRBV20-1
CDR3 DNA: TGCAGTGCTCGGATCGGGGCGGGTAATGAAAAACTGTTTTTT
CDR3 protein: CSARIGAGNEKLFF

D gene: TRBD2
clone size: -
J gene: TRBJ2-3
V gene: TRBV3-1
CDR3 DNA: TGTGCCAGCAGCCAGCGGGGGTCTAGCGGGGACTCTAGCACAGATACGCAGTATTTT
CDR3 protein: CASSQRGSSGDSSTDTQYF

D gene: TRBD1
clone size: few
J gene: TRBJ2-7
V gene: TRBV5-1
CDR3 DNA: TGCGCCAGCAGCATTAGGGGACAGACTGCTCAATCGGGCTACGAGCAGTACTTC
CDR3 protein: CASSIRGQTAQSGYEQYF

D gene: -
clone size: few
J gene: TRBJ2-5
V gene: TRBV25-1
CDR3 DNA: TGTGCCAGCAGTCCCCCCGGACAGAGTGAGACCCAGTACTTC
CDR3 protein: CASSPPGQSETQYF

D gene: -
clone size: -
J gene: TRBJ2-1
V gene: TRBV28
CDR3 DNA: TGTGCCAGCAGTTCTCGACAGTTTAGGGGTAACAATGAGCAGTTCTTC
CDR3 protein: CASSSRQFRGNNEQFF

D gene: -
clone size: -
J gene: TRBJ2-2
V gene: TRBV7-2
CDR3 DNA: TGTGCCAGCAGCCCTCACCCGGGACGGAAGAACACCGGGGAGCTGTTTTTT
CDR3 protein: CASSPHPGRKNTGELFF

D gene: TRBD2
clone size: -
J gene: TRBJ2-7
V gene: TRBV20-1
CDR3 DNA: TGCAGTGCTACCGGGACTAGATTCTACGAGCAGTACTTC
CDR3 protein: CSATGTRFYEQYF

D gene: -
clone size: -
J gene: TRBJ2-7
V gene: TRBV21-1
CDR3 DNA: TGTGCCAGCAGCAAAGTTCGGACGACCTCCTACGAGCAGTACTTC
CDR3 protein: CASSKVRTTSYEQYF

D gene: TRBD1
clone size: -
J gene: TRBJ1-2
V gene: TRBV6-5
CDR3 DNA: TGTGCCAGTTACCGGGACAGCTCAAACTATGGCTACACCTTC
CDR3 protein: CASYRDSSNYGYTF

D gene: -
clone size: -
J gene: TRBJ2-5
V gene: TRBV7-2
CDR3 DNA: TGTGCCTGCAGCTTAGCGGGACAGCAAGAGACCCAGTACTTC
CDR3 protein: CACSLAGQQETQYF

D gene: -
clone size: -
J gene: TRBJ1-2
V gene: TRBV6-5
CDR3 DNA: TGTGCCAGCAGCGAACAGGGCGTCAATGGCTACACCTTC
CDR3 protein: CASSEQGVNGYTF

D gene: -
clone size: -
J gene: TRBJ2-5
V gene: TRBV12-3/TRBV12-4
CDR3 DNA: TGTGCCAGCAGTCCCGCTCACCAAGAGACCCAGTACTTC
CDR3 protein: CASSPAHQETQYF

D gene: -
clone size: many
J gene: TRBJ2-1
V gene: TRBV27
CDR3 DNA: TGTGCCAGCAGCCCATCGGGATTAACAGGGCCAAATGAGCAGTTCTTC
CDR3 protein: CASSPSGLTGPNEQFF

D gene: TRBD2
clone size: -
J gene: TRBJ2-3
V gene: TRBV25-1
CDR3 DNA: TGTGCCAGCAGTGAATATCTAGCGGGCACAGATACGCAGTATTTT
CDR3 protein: CASSEYLAGTDTQYF

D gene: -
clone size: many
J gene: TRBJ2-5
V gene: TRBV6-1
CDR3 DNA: TGTGCCAGCAGTGAAGTTTGGGGAGGAGGAAAAGAGACCCAGTACTTC
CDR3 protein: CASSEVWGGGKETQYF

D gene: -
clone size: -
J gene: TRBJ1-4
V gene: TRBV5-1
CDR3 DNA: TGCGCCAGCAGCCGAGACTCAAGTTCAAATGAAAAACTGTTTTTT
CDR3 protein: CASSRDSSSNEKLFF

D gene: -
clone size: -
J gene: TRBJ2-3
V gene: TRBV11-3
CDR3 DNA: TGTGCCAGCAGCGCGCGTCCAGATACGCAGTATTTT
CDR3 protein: CASSARPDTQYF

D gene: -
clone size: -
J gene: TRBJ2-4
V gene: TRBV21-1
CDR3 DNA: TGTGCCAGCAGCTATGGGTGGGGTAAAAACATTCAGTACTTC
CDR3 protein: CASSYGWGKNIQYF

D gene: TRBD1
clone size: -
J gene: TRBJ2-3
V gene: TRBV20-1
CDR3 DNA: TGCAGTGCTAGCTTGACAGGGGCAGATACGCAGTATTTT
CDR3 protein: CSASLTGADTQYF

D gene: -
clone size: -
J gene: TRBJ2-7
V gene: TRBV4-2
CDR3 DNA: TGTGCCAGCAGCCAAGATATGGGAGGAACCTACGAGCAGTACTTC
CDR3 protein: CASSQDMGGTYEQYF

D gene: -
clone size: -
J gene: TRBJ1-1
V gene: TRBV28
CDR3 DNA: TGTGCCAGCAAGGAGGACATTCGGAACACTGAAGCTTTCTTT
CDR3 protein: CASKEDIRNTEAFF

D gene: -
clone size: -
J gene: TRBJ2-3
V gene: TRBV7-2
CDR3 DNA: TGTGCCAGCAGTCGGACCGCGAGCCGCACAGATACGCAGTATTTT
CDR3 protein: CASSRTASRTDTQYF

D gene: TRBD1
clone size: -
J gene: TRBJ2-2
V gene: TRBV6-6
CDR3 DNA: TGTGCCAGCAAAGGGGACAGGGGTTCCGGGGAGCTGTTTTTT
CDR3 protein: CASKGDRGSGELFF

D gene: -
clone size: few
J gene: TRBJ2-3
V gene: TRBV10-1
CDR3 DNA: TGCGCCAGCAGCCTTTCTCGGGCTAACACAGATACGCAGTATTTT
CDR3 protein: CASSLSRANTDTQYF

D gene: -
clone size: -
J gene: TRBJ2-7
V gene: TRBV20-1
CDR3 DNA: TGCAGTGCTCCTGATGATAGCGGAACGTACGAGCAGTACTTC
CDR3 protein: CSAPDDSGTYEQYF

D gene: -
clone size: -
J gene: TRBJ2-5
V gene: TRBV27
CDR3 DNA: TGTGCCAGCTGTTTAACCCGACCACGAACAGCCCAAGAGACCCAGTACTTC
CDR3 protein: CASCLTRPRTAQETQYF

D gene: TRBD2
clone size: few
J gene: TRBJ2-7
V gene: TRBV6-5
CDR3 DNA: TGTGCCAGCAGGTCCCGGACTAGCGGAGCCTACGAGCAGTACTTC
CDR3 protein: CASRSRTSGAYEQYF

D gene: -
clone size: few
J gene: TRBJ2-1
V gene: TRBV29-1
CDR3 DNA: TGCAGCGTTGTATGGCTGGGGATATCGAATGAGCAGTTCTTC
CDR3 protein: CSVVWLGISNEQFF

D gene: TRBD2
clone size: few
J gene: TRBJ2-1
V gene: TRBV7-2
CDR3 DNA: TGTGCCAGCAGCCTCCTAGCGGGTGGTAATGAGCAGTTCTTC
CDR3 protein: CASSLLAGGNEQFF

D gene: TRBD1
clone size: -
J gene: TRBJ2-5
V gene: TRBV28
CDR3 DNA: TGTGCCAGCACTACAGGGGTGGAGACCCAGTACTTC
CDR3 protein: CASTTGVETQYF

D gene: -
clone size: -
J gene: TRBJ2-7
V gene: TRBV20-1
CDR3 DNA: TGCAGTGCTAGAGCCGGGACATCAGGCGAGCAGTACTTC
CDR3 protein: CSARAGTSGEQYF

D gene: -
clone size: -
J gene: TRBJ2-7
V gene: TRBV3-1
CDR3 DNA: TGTGCCAGCAGCCTATCTCGCTCCTACGAGCAGTACTTC
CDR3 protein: CASSLSRSYEQYF

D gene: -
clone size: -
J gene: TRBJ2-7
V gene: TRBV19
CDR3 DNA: TGTGCCAGTAGTCTCTCCGGGCCCCCCTACGAGCAGTACTTC
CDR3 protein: CASSLSGPPYEQYF

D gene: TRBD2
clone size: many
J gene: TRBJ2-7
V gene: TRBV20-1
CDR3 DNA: TGCAGTGCTAGAGATTTCCAAGCTGGGACTAGCGGGAGTTCACCTTACGAGCAGTACTTC
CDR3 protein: CSARDFQAGTSGSSPYEQYF

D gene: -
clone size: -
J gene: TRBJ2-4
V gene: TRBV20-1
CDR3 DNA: TGCAGTGCCTCCGCGGACCTAGCCAAAAACATTCAGTACTTC
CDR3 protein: CSASADLAKNIQYF

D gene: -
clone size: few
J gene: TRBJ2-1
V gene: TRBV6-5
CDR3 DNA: TGTGCCAGCAGCCCTCGTACGGGATCCTACAATGAGCAGTTCTTC
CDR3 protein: CASSPRTGSYNEQFF

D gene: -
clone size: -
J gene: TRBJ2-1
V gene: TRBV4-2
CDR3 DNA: TGTGCCGGCAGCCAAGAGGGCAGGGGCTATGAGCAGTTCTTC
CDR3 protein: CAGSQEGRGYEQFF